What follows is one T cell receptor beta chain and its context. This record belongs to a study of blood T cell repertoires in COVID-19. Study at large: COVID-19 samples, acute and convalescent, were from the United States, Italy and Spain. The cDNA or gDNA used as material had been derived from T cells, B-cell-depleted T cells, or PBMCs.

This CDR3 is built from 17 residues. V was shortened by 5 bases and J by 1 base, with 15 bases between the two germline ends. Looked up from germline, CDR1 is SGHTA and CDR2 is FQGTGA. Generated by immunoSEQ multiplex PCR, the TCRdb table keeps only in-frame clones and is missing some. The sample lists 200,000 to 250,000 clones; under 90% were seen once. This clonotype originated in a woman aged 80 or over with acute or convalescent COVID-19. V usage is TRBV7-3 and J usage is TRBJ2-6; D possibly corresponds to TRBD1 (6 bases). The sample consisted of peripheral blood. The CDR3 loop is CASSPNPTGSGANVLTF. The DNA for the CDR3 is TGTGCCAGCAGCCCAAACCCTACAGGGTCTGGGGCCAACGTCCTGACTTTC.